The T cell receptor (beta chain) under discussion was sequenced for a study of CD8+ T cells in alopecia areata. At the level of the study: Treatment of the treated patients consisted of oral tofacitinib, 5 to 10 mg twice daily. Study conclusions and caveats: Expanded CD8+ clones among the top 100, and scalp clonality, were significantly decreased by tofacitinib. It was lesional scalp, especially alopecia totalis/universalis, that showed higher clonality than normal scalp.

The ends were cut back, 6 bases at V and 3 bases at J, with 14 bases in the middle. Germline CDR1 and CDR2: MNHEY and SVGAGI. This CDR3 spans 14 amino acids. The treatment here: oral pan-JAK inhibitor, 5-10 mg twice daily. This clone has a handful of counts. Its antigen is unknown. TCR sequencing used cDNA made by reverse transcription of extracted RNA. Using immunoSEQ multiplex PCR, the repertoire was profiled, and TCRdb retains in-frame clones only, with some absent. This sample has roughly 120,000 clones; 50% to 65% occur once, and the top ten carry roughly 3.5%. This specimen consisted of CD4+ T cells sorted from blood, obtained at week 24, from a patient treated with tofacitinib. The chain links TRBV6-5 to TRBJ1-1; no firm D call. The sequence was obtained from a human donor with alopecia areata. The CDR3 region has the DNA TGTGCCAGCAGGGAGCCGAGTCGGGACACTGAAGCTTTCTTT. This sequence encodes CASREPSRDTEAFF.